This TCR beta chain was captured by sequencing in a study of T cells in Graves' hyperthyroidism and ophthalmopathy. Deletions cut 4 bases from V and 0 bases from J, with 11 bases between. CDR1 and CDR2 (germline): SGDLS, YYNGEE. The length of the CDR3 is 15 residues. This clonotype appeared many times. Amplification of TCR beta CDR3 regions was performed using RNA transcripts as template. A first-round RT-PCR of the TCR CDR3 used the HTBI primer set. TCRdb called the multiplex PCR reads again in MiXCR, with one record for every CDR3 protein. The repertoire has around 690,000 distinct CDR3 sequences, 15% to 20% of them found once; the top ten carry around 15%.

The V call is TRBV9, the J call TRBJ2-1; D is possibly TRBD2 (5 bases). This receptor was identified in a man between 50 and 59 years old with Graves' hyperthyroidism. The specimen was blood. CDR3 residues: CASSFEGSSYNEQFF. CDR3 DNA sequence: TGTGCCAGCAGCTTTGAAGGGAGCTCCTACAATGAGCAGTTCTTC.